The T cell receptor beta chain under discussion was sequenced for a study of T-cell memory formation after mild COVID-19. TCR alpha and TCR beta cDNA libraries carrying sample barcodes and UMIs were produced by 5'RACE using constant-segment primers. TCRdb reprocessed the 5' RACE reads via MiXCR and lists one record per CDR3 protein. The data show approximately 500,000 distinct CDR3 sequences, with 20% to 30% seen just once and under 15% held by the top ten. Whole-study findings and limits: Contracting clones localized mainly to CM and EM when CD4+ and mainly to EMRA when CD8+.

CDR3 length equals 16 residues. Germline values: CDR1 WSHSY, CDR2 SAAADI. V shed 0 bases and J shed 2 bases, with 14 bases lying between them. On this clonotype itself: Its antigen is undetermined.

The material sequenced was PBMCs or a T cell subset sorted from them (not recorded which). V usage is TRBV10-2 and J usage is TRBJ2-7; D is undetermined. The sequence was collected from an adult woman who had mild COVID-19 (a few samples of this study predate the infection). Cell type and time point are not known. The CDR3 DNA sequence: TGCGCCAGCAGTGAGTCGACTTCTTTTTCGACCTACGAGCAGTACTTC. Amino acid sequence: CASSESTSFSTYEQYF.